This T cell receptor beta chain was identified in a study of T-cell memory formation after mild COVID-19. Study as a whole: Most TCR clusters belonged to a single donor. Regarding the study as a whole: Among CD4+ contracting clones, most were CM and EM, and CD8+ ones EMRA. Clones contracting day 15 to 85 were balanced CD4/CD8; later expanders leaned CD4+.

As to this clonotype: The antigen remains unidentified.

The CDR3 spans 12 residues. Germline V lookup: CDR1 MNHNY, CDR2 SVGAGI (reference sequence). The V end was cut by 5 bases, the J end by 5 bases, with 9 bases between. 5'RACE primed from the constant segment yielded TCR alpha and TCR beta cDNA libraries bearing sample barcodes and UMIs. TCRdb fed the 5' RACE reads into MiXCR, producing one record per CDR3 protein. The sample includes 130,000 to 150,000 distinct CDR3 sequences, roughly 19% of them seen just once. The sequencing input was PBMCs or a T cell subset sorted from them (not recorded which). V gene TRBV6-6 combines with J gene TRBJ2-5; D perhaps matches TRBD1 (7 bases). This TCR was recovered from an adult woman who had mild COVID-19 (a few samples of this study predate the infection). Cell type and time point are not known. The DNA of the CDR3 is TGTGCCAGCAGTGCAGGGGGGGAGACCCAGTACTTC. Protein sequence: CASSAGGETQYF.